The sequence of this T cell receptor beta chain was determined in a study of spatial heterogeneity in lung cancer. The study's findings and limits: Expanded alpha and beta TCR counts within tumors tracked tumor mutation counts.

Notes on this clonotype: The antigen remains unidentified.

The time point denotes: sample taken at primary tumor resection. The donors comprised some 72 untreated early-stage non-small cell lung cancer patients. TCRdb called the 5' RACE reads again in MiXCR, with one record for every CDR3 protein. Of about 25,000 distinct CDR3 sequences listed, 8.8% were seen once; the top ten hold roughly 7.4%. From germline, CDR1 is SGHVS and CDR2 FNYEAQ. CDR3 size: 16 residues. V lost 1 base and J lost 0, with 13 bases in between. The starting material was lung tumor tissue, obtained at surgery. The sequence was collected from a male donor with early-stage non-small cell lung cancer. The genes are TRBV7-6 and TRBJ2-7; TRBD2 might be the D (5 bases). Here the CDR3 DNA reads TGTGCCAGCAGCTTAGGCCCCACTAGAAGCTCCTACGAGCAGTACTTC. This codes for CASSLGPTRSSYEQYF.